The source of this T cell receptor (beta chain) is a study of blood T cell repertoires in COVID-19. For the study at large: Material from acute and convalescent COVID-19 was sourced from the United States, Italy and Spain. Sample material is recorded as cDNA or gDNA derived from T cells, B-cell-depleted T cells, or PBMCs.

The length of the CDR3 is 20 residues. Trimming took 0 bases from V and 0 from J; bases not matched to a gene: 13. Germline-derived CDR1 and CDR2 are WNHNN and SYGVQD (reference sequence). The authors' processing: Amplification from reference gene primers served as the basis for estimated nucleated cell counts. Generated by immunoSEQ multiplex PCR, the TCRdb table keeps only in-frame clones and is missing some. The V and J calls and clone size are taken from that table; D and trimming were inferred from the DNA. This sample has tens of thousands of clones, with 90% found just once. The chain couples TRBV10-1 to TRBJ2-7; 11 bases match TRBD2. Sequencing was done on a sample of peripheral blood. The receptor's source is a man aged 18-30 years with COVID-19, enrolled during active disease. The DNA for the CDR3 is TGCGCCAGCAGTGAGTCGATAGCGGGAGGGCTGGTTAGGAGCTCCTACGAGCAGTACTTC. Translating gives CASSESIAGGLVRSSYEQYF.